This TCR beta chain is drawn from a study of T-cell memory formation after mild COVID-19. Looking at the study overall: There were largely donor-specific TCR clusters.

This clonotype was recorded a few times. Its antigen is still unknown. 5'RACE with constant-segment primers yielded barcoded, UMI-tagged TCR alpha and TCR beta cDNA libraries. TCRdb re-derived calls from the 5' RACE reads in MiXCR, one entry per CDR3 protein. The sample has 350,000 or so distinct CDR3 sequences; roughly 20% are singletons. Study findings and constraints: Clones shrinking between day 15 and 85 showed a balanced CD4/CD8 split, and those that grew later tilted toward CD4+. Pre-infection memory harbored some responding clones, suggesting cross-reactive memory joined.

The clonotype was recovered from an adult woman who had mild COVID-19 (a few samples of this study predate the infection). Cell type and time point are not known. Sequenced: PBMCs or a T cell subset sorted from them (not recorded which).

CDR3 coding DNA: TGTGCCACCAGTCTGGGGGATCAGCCCCAGCATTTT. This translates into CATSLGDQPQHF. V is TRBV24-1 and J is TRBJ1-5, with D perhaps matching TRBD1 (5 bases). The CDR3 length is 12 residues. Germline values: CDR1 KGHDR, CDR2 SFDVKD. V lost 6 bases and J 5 bases, leaving 7 bases between the germline ends.